These 18 T cell receptor beta chains were sequenced from one sample in a study of PD-1 blockade in classical Hodgkin lymphoma. This table comes from immunoSEQ multiplex PCR, and its TCRdb copy is limited to in-frame clones, with some not included. The repertoire has tens of thousands of clones, over 60% of them found once; the top ten carry about 15%. Every patient experienced relapse after autologous stem cell transplantation, and brentuximab vedotin exposure varied. The sequences come from peripheral blood mononuclear cells (PBMCs), collected before the second cycle of nivolumab. The receptors were sampled from a human donor with classical Hodgkin lymphoma.

The gene calls are TRBV7-2 and TRBJ2-6, with D uncertain. Trimming removed 2 bases at V and 2 bases at J, with 1 base between. The CDR3 contains 13 residues. CDR1 is SGHTA, CDR2 FQGNSA, per germline. The CDR3 region has the DNA TGTGCCAGCAGCTTACCTGGGGCCAACGTCCTGACTTTC. Translating gives CASSLPGANVLTF.

The sample holds many counts of this clone. The chain employs TRBV30 and TRBJ1-4; D unclear. Between the trimmed V and J ends, which lost 3 bases and 1 base, there was a span of 6 bases. Germline V gene sequence: CDR1 GTSNPN, CDR2 SVGIG (reference sequence). CDR3 length: 13 residues. The CDR3 DNA sequence: TGTGCCTGGAGCGGATTAACTAATGAAAAACTGTTTTTT. Residues: CAWSGLTNEKLFF.

The gene calls are TRBV30 and TRBJ1-2; TRBD1 aligns across 8 bases. Germline-derived CDR1 and CDR2 are GTSNPN and SVGIG (reference sequence). V trimming: 7 bases; J trimming: 8 bases; junction bases outside the gene matches: 6. This CDR3 is 11 amino acids long. The CDR3: CASDRGRGYTF. In DNA form, the CDR3 reads TGTGCCTCTGACAGGGGAAGAGGCTACACCTTC.

This CDR3 is CASRSMEREKLFF. The CDR3 DNA follows: TGTGCCAGCAGATCCATGGAGCGTGAAAAACTGTTTTTT. The chain employs TRBV2 and TRBJ1-4; D is uncertain. This CDR3 is built from 13 residues. Germline CDR1 reads SNHLY; CDR2 reads FYNNEI. With 6 bases removed from V and 7 bases from J, the gap between germline ends came to 12 bases.

The chain is built from TRBV7-2 and TRBJ2-7; D is unclear. CDR3 length: 14 amino acids. The germline gives CDR1 SGHTA, CDR2 FQGNSA. With 5 bases removed from V and 2 bases from J, the gap between germline ends came to 13 bases. The CDR3 reads CASSPVPGTYEQYF. The CDR3 nucleotides read TGTGCCAGCAGCCCGGTTCCGGGTACCTACGAGCAGTACTTC.

The rearrangement uses TRBV6-6 and TRBJ2-7; D is unclear. The length of the CDR3 is 12 residues. V was trimmed by 0 bases and J by 6 bases, leaving 6 bases between them. Looked up from germline, CDR1 is MNHNY and CDR2 is SVGAGI (reference sequence). The CDR3 sequence: CASSYSSREQYF. The CDR3 coding sequence is TGTGCCAGCAGTTACTCCTCTCGCGAGCAGTACTTC.

The chain employs TRBV7-9 and TRBJ1-3; unclear D gene. The CDR3 loop spans 15 amino acids. The V end lost 1 base, the J end lost 2 bases, and 9 bases lay between the germline ends. Germline values: CDR1 SEHNR, CDR2 FQNEAQ (reference sequence). The DNA for the CDR3 is TGTGCCAGCAGCTTAGTGAGCTGGACTGGAAACACCATATATTTT. Its translation: CASSLVSWTGNTIYF.

The J gene is TRBJ1-1, the V gene TRBV7-3; D gene ambiguous. The V end was cut by 5 bases, the J end by 5 bases, with 12 bases between. This CDR3 contains 13 residues. Germline CDR1 and CDR2: SGHTA and FQGTGA. DNA of the CDR3: TGTGCCAGCAGCCCTATGGGTGGGACTGAAGCTTTCTTT. It yields the protein CASSPMGGTEAFF.

The V gene is TRBV25-1, the J gene TRBJ1-1; TRBD1 might be the D (6 bases). The length of the CDR3 is 15 residues. The germline gives CDR1 MGHDK, CDR2 SYGVNS. The germline V and J ends were trimmed by 4 bases and 3 bases, with 15 bases remaining between them. DNA for the CDR3: TGTGCCAGCAGTGCTCCCGGGACATACGACACTGAAGCTTTCTTT. Its translation: CASSAPGTYDTEAFF.

The J gene is TRBJ1-2, the V gene TRBV30; TRBD1 agrees at 8 bases. The V and J ends lost 1 base and 2 bases, in that order; junction bases with no gene match: 0. This CDR3 comprises 13 residues. Germline CDR1 GTSNPN, CDR2 SVGIG (reference sequence). The CDR3 is CAWSDRGNYGYTF. The CDR3 coding sequence is TGTGCCTGGAGTGACAGGGGGAACTATGGCTACACCTTC. Complete variable domain (other parts from reference TRBV30 and TRBJ1-2): SQTIHQWPATLVQPVGSPLSLECTVEGTSNPNLYWYRQAAGRGLQLLFYSVGIGQISSEVPQNLSASRPQDRQFILSSKKLLLSDSGFYLCAWSDRGNYGYTFGSGTRLTVV.

This clone showed up just a few times. The gene calls are TRBV29-1 and TRBJ2-3; 10 bases line up with TRBD2. The CDR3 contains 11 residues. Looked up from germline, CDR1 is SQVTM and CDR2 is ANQGSEA. V lost 7 bases and J lost 5; bases outside the gene matches: 0. The CDR3 nucleotides read TGCAGCGGACTAGCGGGAGATACGCAGTATTTT. The encoded protein is CSGLAGDTQYF.

This clone is a singleton in its sample. The rearrangement links TRBV6-5 to TRBJ2-7; TRBD2 matches at 8 bases. V gave up 6 bases and J gave up 0 bases; unmatched junction bases: 7. Germline V gene data show CDR1 as MNHEY and CDR2 as SVGAGI. The CDR3 is 15 residues long. CDR3 protein: CASRPLAGDSYEQYF. The CDR3 DNA is TGTGCCAGCAGACCCCTAGCGGGCGACTCCTACGAGCAGTACTTC.

The chain couples TRBV30 to TRBJ1-3; D not resolved. The CDR3 sequence is 15 residues long. Trimming removed 4 bases from V and 0 bases from J, with 13 bases in between. CDR1 and CDR2 (germline): GTSNPN, SVGIG (reference sequence). The CDR3 loop is CAWNYVSISGNTIYF. Written as DNA, the CDR3 is TGTGCCTGGAATTACGTGTCGATCTCTGGAAACACCATATATTTT.

This clone was seen a few times. Germline is not matched at one junction end, which may reflect a read error. V and J are TRBV6-1 and TRBJ1-1; no clear D gene. Germline CDR1 and CDR2: MNHNS and SASEGT. The CDR3 is 12 residues long. CDR3 sequence: CASSRESTEAFF. The CDR3 DNA sequence: TGTGCGAGCAGTCGGGAGTCCACTGAAGCTTTCTTT.

Here the CDR3 DNA reads TGTGCCATCAGTTCTCCAATGAACACTGAAGCTTTCTTT. It yields the protein CAISSPMNTEAFF. The chain carries TRBV10-3 and TRBJ1-1; D ambiguous. The V end was cut by 5 bases, the J end by 0 bases, with 7 bases between. The CDR3 is 13 amino acids. Looked up from germline, CDR1 is ENHRY and CDR2 is SYGVKD.

This clone has more than one count but fewer than ten. This chain connects TRBV7-6 to TRBJ1-5; unclear D gene. This CDR3 has 16 amino acids. CDR1 is SGHVS and CDR2 is FNYEAQ in the germline V gene. Trimming removed 5 bases at V and 0 bases at J, with 14 bases between. As DNA, the CDR3 is TGTGCCAGCAGCGCCGGAGTCCCCGGTAGCAATCAGCCCCAGCATTTT. Its protein product is CASSAGVPGSNQPQHF.

The rearrangement links TRBV9 to TRBJ1-1, with 7 positions matching TRBD1. The V gene's germline CDR1 is SGDLS and CDR2 YYNGEE. This CDR3 comprises 16 residues. V lost 3 bases, J lost 4 bases, and 12 bases stayed unmatched. CDR3 sequence: CASSDRQGWTGTEAFF. Written as DNA, the CDR3 is TGTGCCAGCAGCGACCGACAGGGTTGGACGGGCACTGAAGCTTTCTTT. The variable domain in full, with the rest retrieved from reference TRBV9 and TRBJ1-1, is DSGVTQTPKHLITATGQRVTLRCSPRSGDLSVYWYQQSLDQGLQFLIQYYNGEERAKGNILERFSAQQFPDLHSELNLSSLELGDSALYFCASSDRQGWTGTEAFFGQGTRLTVV.

V gene TRBV9 combines with J gene TRBJ2-3; tentative D call: TRBD2 (6 bases). CDR3 length: 15 amino acids. The V end was cut by 0 bases, the J end by 3 bases, with 11 bases between. Germline loops: CDR1 SGDLS, CDR2 YYNGEE. CDR3 DNA sequence: TGTGCCAGCAGCGTAGCCGGGGGTTGGACAGATACGCAGTATTTT. This sequence encodes CASSVAGGWTDTQYF.